The clone carrying this TCR beta chain was seen more than once but under ten times. Losses at the gene ends were 0 bases for V and 7 bases for J; bases not matched to a gene: 6. The CDR3 spans 15 residues. Per the germline V gene, CDR1 is SGHNT and CDR2 is YYREEE (reference sequence). The sample is drawn from a study of cytomegalovirus exposure and HLA in healthy donors. The study ran its PCR with 60 Vbeta and 13 Jbeta primers. Generated by immunoSEQ multiplex PCR, the TCRdb table keeps only in-frame clones and is missing some. The sample holds approximately 88,000 clones, roughly 72% seen once. The specimen sequenced was PBMCs. The rearrangement uses TRBV5-4 and TRBJ1-5; 8 nucleotides agree with TRBD1. This TCR derives from a man aged 25-40 years in good health and CMV-seropositive. CDR3 amino acids: CASSLAGQVAQPQHF. CDR3 DNA sequence: TGTGCCAGCAGCTTGGCGGGACAGGTTGCCCAGCCCCAGCATTTT.